The 25 T cell receptor beta chains in this list originate from one sample, sequenced in a study of spatial heterogeneity in lung cancer. As to time point: blood at routine non-recurrence follow-up after resection. Via MiXCR, TCRdb re-called the 5' RACE reads, giving one row per CDR3 protein. The table lists 9,000 to 10,000 distinct CDR3 sequences, under 30% of them singletons, with roughly 3.7% in the top ten. This material consisted of PBMCs, taken at follow-up. The origin of the receptors is a female donor with early-stage non-small cell lung cancer.

The J gene is TRBJ2-2, the V gene TRBV7-9; the match to TRBD2 covers 9 bases. The CDR3 covers 17 residues. Germline values: CDR1 SEHNR, CDR2 FQNEAQ (reference sequence). V shed 6 bases and J 1 base; nucleotides not matched to a gene: 9. The DNA of the CDR3 is TGTGCCAGCAGTTCGAATAGCGGGAGAGGGAACACCGGGGAGCTGTTTTTT. Translation gives CASSSNSGRGNTGELFF.

V and J are TRBV7-2 and TRBJ1-2; D remains ambiguous. Germline CDR1 SGHTA, CDR2 FQGNSA. The V and J ends lost 0 bases and 2 bases respectively, with 10 bases between them. CDR3 length equals 15 residues. The CDR3 coding sequence is TGTGCCAGCAGCTTAGCGCAGAACGGAAACTATGGCTACACCTTC. Protein product: CASSLAQNGNYGYTF.

This clonotype showed up just a few times. The chain is built from TRBV28 and TRBJ1-1; D is possibly TRBD1 (6 bases). The CDR3 is made up of 13 amino acids. CDR1 is MDHEN and CDR2 is SYDVKM in the germline V gene. V was clipped by 6 bases and J by 7 bases, with 15 bases between them. The DNA of the CDR3 is TGTGCCAGCAGCTCCGACAGGTCCCTTGAAGCTTTCTTT. Its translation: CASSSDRSLEAFF.

The gene calls are TRBV13 and TRBJ2-7; D is possibly TRBD1 (5 bases). CDR1 PRHDT and CDR2 FYEKMQ come from the germline V gene (reference sequence). Trimming removed 5 bases from V and 7 bases from J, with 18 bases in between. The CDR3 length is 14 residues. The CDR3 nucleotides read TGTGCCAGCAGCGGAGCCGCTGGGGCCACAGAGCAGTACTTC. This codes for CASSGAAGATEQYF.

The gene calls are TRBV29-1 and TRBJ2-5; 7 nucleotides align to TRBD2. This CDR3 contains 12 residues. The germline V gene has CDR1 SQVTM and CDR2 ANQGSEA. The V segment lost 5 bases and the J segment 5 bases; nucleotides outside the gene matches: 5. CDR3 region: CSVSGAWETQYF. In DNA form, the CDR3 reads TGCAGCGTTAGCGGGGCATGGGAGACCCAGTACTTC.

In this sample, this clonotype turned up a few times. The chain couples TRBV30 to TRBJ1-1, with D hard to call. The germline CDR1 and CDR2 sequences are GTSNPN and SVGIG (reference sequence). There are 12 residues in the CDR3. V shed 0 bases and J shed 3 bases, with 5 bases lying between them. CDR3 region: CAWSVRDTEAFF. CDR3 in DNA: TGTGCCTGGAGTGTAAGGGACACTGAAGCTTTCTTT.

The chain is built from TRBV15 and TRBJ2-5; the D gene is possibly TRBD1 (7 bases). V lost 1 base to trimming and J lost 4 bases, with 10 bases between them. In germline, CDR1 is LNHNV, CDR2 YYDKDF (reference sequence). The CDR3 length is 14 residues. The DNA for the CDR3 is TGTGCCACCAGCAGAGGACAGGGAGGAGAGACCCAGTACTTC. This gives the protein CATSRGQGGETQYF.

This clonotype was seen a few times. The rearrangement uses TRBV5-4 and TRBJ2-3; 8 bases agree with TRBD2. V dropped 1 base and J dropped 2; count of bases not matched to a gene: 12. CDR1 and CDR2 from the germline V gene are SGHNT and YYREEE (reference sequence). This CDR3 has 18 residues. The CDR3 region has the DNA TGTGCCAGCAGCTTGAGCTCTAGCGGGCCGCCGTCCACAGATACGCAGTATTTT. Protein sequence: CASSLSSSGPPSTDTQYF.

This clonotype is deemed medium-sized (0.01 to 0.1%). The chain uses TRBV18 and TRBJ1-1; perhaps TRBD1 as D (5 bases). Germline CDR1 is KGHSH and CDR2 is LQKENI. The CDR3 covers 12 residues. Trimming took off 2 bases at V and 6 bases at J, with 7 bases between the two ends. CDR3 region: CASSPEQAEAFF. CDR3 nucleotide sequence: TGTGCCAGCTCACCAGAACAGGCTGAAGCTTTCTTT.

The table lists this clonotype with a few counts. The chain recombines TRBV19 with TRBJ2-1; 14 bases are a match to TRBD2. The CDR3 runs to 16 residues. Trimming cost V 7 bases and J 8 bases; bases outside gene matches: 10. Germline V lookup: CDR1 LNHDA, CDR2 SQIVND (reference sequence). The CDR3 reads CASTLGTSGSNHEQFF. In nucleotides, the CDR3 is TGTGCCAGTACCCTAGGGACTAGCGGGAGTAACCATGAGCAGTTCTTC.

V usage is TRBV2 and J usage is TRBJ2-1; no reliable D call. Trimming left V 4 bases short and J 9 bases short, with 10 bases between. There are 12 residues in the CDR3. Germline lookup yields CDR1 SNHLY and CDR2 FYNNEI. CDR3 DNA sequence: TGTGCCAGCAGTGTGGGTCCCCGTGAGCAGTTCTTC. This sequence encodes CASSVGPREQFF.

This clonotype was seen a handful of times. The genes are TRBV5-1 and TRBJ2-1, with D perhaps matching TRBD1 or TRBD2 (5 bases each). Germline lookup yields CDR1 SGHRS and CDR2 YFSETQ. Trimming took 7 bases from V and 4 from J, leaving 15 bases between them. This CDR3 region has 14 residues. The chain's CDR3 is CASRIGDPYNEQFF. The CDR3 nucleotides are TGCGCCAGCCGGATCGGGGACCCATACAATGAGCAGTTCTTC.

This clonotype ranks as medium-sized. This sequence joins TRBV29-1 and TRBJ2-2, with D perhaps being TRBD1 or TRBD2 (5 bases each). V dropped 4 bases and J dropped 4 bases, with 13 bases sitting between them. Germline CDR1 SQVTM, CDR2 ANQGSEA. The CDR3 spans 14 residues. CDR3 in DNA: TGCAGCGTTGTCGGGACCACGCGCACCGGGGAGCTGTTTTTT. It yields the protein CSVVGTTRTGELFF.

V gene TRBV12-3 or TRBV12-4 combines with J gene TRBJ2-5; D perhaps matches TRBD1 (5 bases). The length of the CDR3 is 14 residues. V lost 3 bases and J 0 bases, leaving 8 bases between the germline ends. The CDR3 loop is CASSFPRDQETQYF. The CDR3 bases are TGTGCCAGCAGTTTTCCCAGGGACCAAGAGACCCAGTACTTC.

This sequence joins TRBV5-6 and TRBJ1-1, with TRBD1 as a possible D gene (5 bases). The germline V and J ends were trimmed by 2 bases and 3 bases, with 17 bases remaining between them. The CDR3 totals 16 residues. Germline V lookup: CDR1 SGHDT, CDR2 YYEEEE. The CDR3 DNA sequence: TGTGCCAGCAGCTTTTTAGGGGCTGCAGGAGACACTGAAGCTTTCTTT. It codes for CASSFLGAAGDTEAFF.

This clonotype has more than one count but fewer than ten. V gene TRBV28 combines with J gene TRBJ2-7, with no clear D. V gave up 5 bases and J gave up 1 base, with 21 bases separating them. This CDR3 is 17 amino acids long. CDR1 is MDHEN and CDR2 is SYDVKM in the germline V gene. Here the CDR3 reads CASSVPGGQDTSYEQYF. DNA for the CDR3: TGTGCCAGCAGTGTACCTGGTGGGCAGGATACTTCCTACGAGCAGTACTTC.

The rearrangement links TRBV20-1 to TRBJ2-4; a possible D gene is TRBD1 (6 bases). V was shortened by 5 bases and J by 8 bases, with 16 bases between the two germline ends. CDR1 is DFQATT, CDR2 SNEGSKA, per germline (reference sequence). The CDR3 is made up of 13 amino acids. The CDR3 DNA is TGCAGTGCTTCCGCCCCAGGGGAACACATTCAGTACTTC. Amino acid sequence: CSASAPGEHIQYF.

This clonotype was counted only a few times. This chain uses TRBV3-1 with TRBJ2-5; the match to TRBD2 covers 7 bases. The CDR3 is 17 amino acids. The J segment lost 4 bases and the V segment lost 3 bases, leaving 14 bases of the junction unmatched. Germline CDR1 is LGHDT and CDR2 is YNNKEL (reference sequence). As DNA, the CDR3 is TGTGCCAGCAGCCATGACGGCGGGGCTAGCGGAGGAGAGACCCAGTACTTC. It is translated as CASSHDGGASGGETQYF.

CDR3 residues: CSASSLNWGVIDEKLFF. CDR3 DNA sequence: TGCAGTGCTAGTTCTCTCAATTGGGGGGTGATTGATGAAAAACTGTTTTTT. The V and J genes are TRBV20-1 and TRBJ1-4; D might be TRBD1 (5 bases). Between the trimmed V and J ends, which lost 3 bases and 6 bases, there was a span of 23 bases. This CDR3 contains 17 residues. CDR1 DFQATT and CDR2 SNEGSKA come from the germline V gene (reference sequence).

V gene TRBV20-1 combines with J gene TRBJ1-1; D not certain. Trimming pared 3 bases from V and 2 bases from J, leaving 7 bases between. This CDR3 has 12 residues. Looked up from germline, CDR1 is DFQATT and CDR2 is SNEGSKA (reference sequence). DNA of the CDR3: TGCAGTGCTAGGCAGCCAAACACTGAAGCTTTCTTT. Protein: CSARQPNTEAFF.

To note about this clonotype: A read error may explain this, as a much larger clone is one base away. This chain links TRBV23-1 with TRBJ2-2; D perhaps matches TRBD1 (6 bases). TRBV23-1 is placed among ORFs of uncertain function. CDR3 length: 16 residues. V was shortened by 3 bases and J by 2 bases, with 13 bases between the two germline ends. CDR3 nucleotides: TGCGCCAGCAGTCATCAAAGACAGGAAAACACCGGGGAGCTGTTTTTT. Protein product: CASSHQRQENTGELFF.

The CDR3 region is CASSSGTQPYGYTF. In DNA, the CDR3 is TGTGCCAGCAGTAGCGGGACACAACCCTATGGCTACACCTTC. The V call is TRBV28, the J call TRBJ1-2; the D gene is possibly TRBD1 (6 bases). Trimming removed 5 bases at V and 4 bases at J, with 14 bases between. The CDR3 is made up of 14 amino acids. Germline lookup yields CDR1 MDHEN and CDR2 SYDVKM.

This chain links TRBV29-1 with TRBJ2-2, with D tentatively TRBD1 (6 bases). Trimming left V 0 bases short and J 2 bases short, with 7 bases between. The germline CDR1 and CDR2 sequences are SQVTM and ANQGSEA. This CDR3 has 14 residues. CDR3 amino acids: CSVEDRGNTGELFF. CDR3 DNA sequence: TGCAGCGTTGAAGACAGGGGAAACACCGGGGAGCTGTTTTTT.

The chain uses TRBV6-2 or TRBV6-3 and TRBJ2-2, with D possibly matching TRBD2 (6 bases). Trimming removed 1 base from V and 4 bases from J, with 10 bases in between. Germline V gene sequence: CDR1 MNHEY, CDR2 SVGEGT. The CDR3 is 15 amino acids. The CDR3 spells CASSYFGGFTGELFF. Here the CDR3 DNA reads TGTGCCAGCAGTTACTTCGGGGGTTTCACCGGGGAGCTGTTTTTT.

The chain is built from TRBV7-9 and TRBJ2-1, with 7 nucleotides matching TRBD2. Germline V gene data show CDR1 as SEHNR and CDR2 as FQNEAQ (reference sequence). The CDR3 spans 11 residues. J was trimmed by 7 bases and V by 8 bases; bases with no gene match: 2. CDR3: CASQAGNEQFF. The CDR3 bases are TGTGCCAGCCAAGCGGGGAATGAGCAGTTCTTC.